This T cell receptor beta chain was obtained from a study of regulatory T cells in long-lasting Graves disease. Study-level results: Patients with persistent disease shared 2,500 to 3,500 public clonotypes, outpacing the approximately 870 shared by new patients.

For TCR beta, libraries came from iRepertoire HTBI primers and Arm-PCR of CDR3 regions. TCRdb analysed the multiplex PCR reads with MiXCR anew, one entry per CDR3 protein. The sample holds around 460,000 distinct CDR3 sequences; around 13% are singletons and the top ten take around a sixth. This clonotype has only a few counts. Its antigen remains unidentified. Time point noted: newly diagnosed GD, antithyroid drugs for less than 3 months. PBMCs provided the RNA from which the TCR library was made. Trimming stripped 1 base from V and 2 bases from J, with 12 bases between. Germline V gives CDR1 SGHDN, CDR2 FVKESK. CDR3 size: 16 residues. The sample was also linked to a second study, of T cells in Graves' hyperthyroidism and ophthalmopathy. That report notes: Any patient presenting with uncontrolled infection, other autoimmune disease, pregnancy or lactation was left out.

Sequenced material: peripheral blood mononuclear cells (PBMCs), taken at new diagnosis, from a patient treated with antithyroid drugs. The chain uses TRBV14 and TRBJ2-1, with D perhaps being TRBD1 or TRBD2 (5 bases each). The TCR originated in a woman in her fifties or sixties with Graves disease. CDR3 DNA: TGTGCCAGCAGCCAAGGTCCCGGGACGGCCTACAATGAGCAGTTCTTC. This translates into CASSQGPGTAYNEQFF.